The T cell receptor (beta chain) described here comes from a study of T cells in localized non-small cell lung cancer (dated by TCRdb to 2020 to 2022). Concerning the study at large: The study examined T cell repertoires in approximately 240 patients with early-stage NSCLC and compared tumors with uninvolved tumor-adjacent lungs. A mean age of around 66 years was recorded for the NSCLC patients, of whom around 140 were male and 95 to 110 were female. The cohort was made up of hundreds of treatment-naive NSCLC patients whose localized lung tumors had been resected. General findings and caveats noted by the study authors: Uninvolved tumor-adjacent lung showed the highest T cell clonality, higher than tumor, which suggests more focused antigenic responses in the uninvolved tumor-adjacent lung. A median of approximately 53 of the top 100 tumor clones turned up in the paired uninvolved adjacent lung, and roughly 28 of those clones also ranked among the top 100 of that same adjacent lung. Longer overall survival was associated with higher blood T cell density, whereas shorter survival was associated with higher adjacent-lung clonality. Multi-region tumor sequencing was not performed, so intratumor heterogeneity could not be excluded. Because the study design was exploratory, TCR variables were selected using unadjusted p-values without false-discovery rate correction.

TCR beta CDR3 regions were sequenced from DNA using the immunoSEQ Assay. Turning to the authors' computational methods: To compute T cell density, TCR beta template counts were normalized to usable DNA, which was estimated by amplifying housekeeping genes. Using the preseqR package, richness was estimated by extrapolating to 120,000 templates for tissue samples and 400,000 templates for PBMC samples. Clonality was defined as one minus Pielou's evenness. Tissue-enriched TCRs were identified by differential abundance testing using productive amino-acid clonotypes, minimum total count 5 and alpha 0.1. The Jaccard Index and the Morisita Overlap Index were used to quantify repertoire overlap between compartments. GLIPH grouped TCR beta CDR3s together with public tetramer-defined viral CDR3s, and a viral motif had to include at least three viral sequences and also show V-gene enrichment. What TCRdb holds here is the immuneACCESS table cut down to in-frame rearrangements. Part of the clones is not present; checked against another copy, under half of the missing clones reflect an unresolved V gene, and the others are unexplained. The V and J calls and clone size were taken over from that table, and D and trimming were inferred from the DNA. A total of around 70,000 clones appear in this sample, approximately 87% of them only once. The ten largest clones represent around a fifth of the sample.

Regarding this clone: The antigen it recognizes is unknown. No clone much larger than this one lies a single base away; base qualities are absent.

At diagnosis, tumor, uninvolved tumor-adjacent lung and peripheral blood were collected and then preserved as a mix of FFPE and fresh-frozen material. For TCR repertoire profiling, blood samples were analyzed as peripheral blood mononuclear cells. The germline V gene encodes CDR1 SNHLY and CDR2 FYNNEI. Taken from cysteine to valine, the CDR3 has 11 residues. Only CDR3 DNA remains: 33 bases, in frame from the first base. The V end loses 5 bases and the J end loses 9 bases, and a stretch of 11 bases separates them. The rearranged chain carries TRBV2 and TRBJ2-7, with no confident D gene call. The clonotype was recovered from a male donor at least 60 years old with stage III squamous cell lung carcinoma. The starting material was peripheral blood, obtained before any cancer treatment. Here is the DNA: TGTGCCAGCAGTCCTCTGCGCGGGCAGTACGTC. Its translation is CASSPLRGQYV.